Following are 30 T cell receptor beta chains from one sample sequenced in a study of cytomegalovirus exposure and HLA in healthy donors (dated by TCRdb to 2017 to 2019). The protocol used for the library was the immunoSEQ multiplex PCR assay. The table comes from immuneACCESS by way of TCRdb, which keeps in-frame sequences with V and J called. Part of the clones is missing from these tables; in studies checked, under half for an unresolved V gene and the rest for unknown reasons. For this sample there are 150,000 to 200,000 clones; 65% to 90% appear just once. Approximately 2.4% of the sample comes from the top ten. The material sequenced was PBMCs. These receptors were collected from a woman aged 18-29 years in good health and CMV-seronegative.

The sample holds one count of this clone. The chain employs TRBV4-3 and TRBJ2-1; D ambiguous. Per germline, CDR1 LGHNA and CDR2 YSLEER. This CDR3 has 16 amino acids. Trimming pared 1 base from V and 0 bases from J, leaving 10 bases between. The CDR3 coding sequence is TGCGCCAGCAGCCAAGTCGACCGGAGCTCCTACAATGAGCAGTTCTTC. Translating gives CASSQVDRSSYNEQFF.

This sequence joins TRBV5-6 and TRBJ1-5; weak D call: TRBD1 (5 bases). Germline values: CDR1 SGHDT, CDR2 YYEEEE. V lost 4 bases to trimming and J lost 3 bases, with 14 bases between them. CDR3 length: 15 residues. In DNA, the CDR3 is TGTGCCAGCAGCCCCGGCGGGGCCATCAATCAGCCCCAGCATTTT. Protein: CASSPGGAINQPQHF.

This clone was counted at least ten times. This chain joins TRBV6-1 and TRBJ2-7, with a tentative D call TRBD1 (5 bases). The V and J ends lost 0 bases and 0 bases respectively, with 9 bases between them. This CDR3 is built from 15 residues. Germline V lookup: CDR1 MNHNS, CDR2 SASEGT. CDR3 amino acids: CASSEASDSSYEQYF. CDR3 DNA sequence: TGTGCCAGCAGTGAAGCGAGTGACAGCTCCTACGAGCAGTACTTC.

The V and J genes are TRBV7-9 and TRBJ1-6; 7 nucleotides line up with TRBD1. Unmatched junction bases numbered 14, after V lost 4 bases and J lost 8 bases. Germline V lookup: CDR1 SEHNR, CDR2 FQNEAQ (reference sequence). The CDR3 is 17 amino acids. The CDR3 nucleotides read TGTGCCAGCAGCTCCAGACAGGGTGCGGGTCGGGATTCACCCCTCCACTTT. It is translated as CASSSRQGAGRDSPLHF.

CDR3 nucleotide sequence: TGTGCCAGCAGCTTGGCCCGGGGGGACACCGGGGAGCTGTTTTTT. Translating it yields CASSLARGDTGELFF. The chain couples TRBV5-4 to TRBJ2-2; 7 bases are a match to TRBD2. The CDR3 totals 15 residues. In germline, CDR1 is SGHNT, CDR2 YYREEE (reference sequence). The junction had 2 bases not matched to a gene; V was cut back by 0 bases and J by 3 bases.

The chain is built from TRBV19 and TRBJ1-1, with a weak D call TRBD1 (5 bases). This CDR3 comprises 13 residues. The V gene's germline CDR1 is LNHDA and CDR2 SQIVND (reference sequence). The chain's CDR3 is CATRRGVNTEAFF. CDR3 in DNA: TGTGCTACTCGACGGGGGGTGAACACTGAAGCTTTCTTT.

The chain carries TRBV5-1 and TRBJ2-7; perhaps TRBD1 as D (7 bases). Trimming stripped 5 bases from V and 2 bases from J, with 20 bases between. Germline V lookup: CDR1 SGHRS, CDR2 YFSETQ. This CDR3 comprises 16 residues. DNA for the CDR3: TGCGCCAGCAGAAGACTAGGGACAGAACAGGCCTACGAGCAGTACTTC. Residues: CASRRLGTEQAYEQYF.

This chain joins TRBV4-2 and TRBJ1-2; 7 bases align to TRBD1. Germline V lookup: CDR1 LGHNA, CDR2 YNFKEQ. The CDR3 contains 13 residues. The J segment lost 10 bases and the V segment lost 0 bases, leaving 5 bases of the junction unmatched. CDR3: CASSQDLGTAYTF. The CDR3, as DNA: TGTGCCAGCAGCCAAGATCTCGGGACAGCCTACACCTTC.

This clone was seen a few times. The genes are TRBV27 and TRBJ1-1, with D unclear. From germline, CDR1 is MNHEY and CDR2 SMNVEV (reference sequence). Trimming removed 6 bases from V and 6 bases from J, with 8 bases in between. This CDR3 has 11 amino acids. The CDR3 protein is CASRYFSEAFF. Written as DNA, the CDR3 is TGTGCCAGCAGATACTTTTCTGAAGCTTTCTTT.

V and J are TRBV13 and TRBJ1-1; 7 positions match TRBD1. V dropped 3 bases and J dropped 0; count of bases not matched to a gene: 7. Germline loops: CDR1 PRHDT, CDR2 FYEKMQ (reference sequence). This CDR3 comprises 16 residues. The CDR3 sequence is CASSLGDSPMNTEAFF. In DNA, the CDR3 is TGTGCCAGCAGCTTGGGGGACAGCCCCATGAACACTGAAGCTTTCTTT.

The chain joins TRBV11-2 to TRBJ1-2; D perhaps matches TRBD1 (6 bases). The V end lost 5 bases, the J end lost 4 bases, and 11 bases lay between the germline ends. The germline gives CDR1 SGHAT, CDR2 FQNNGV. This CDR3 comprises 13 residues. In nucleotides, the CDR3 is TGTGCCAGCAGCCCTGGACAGAGCTATGGCTACACCTTC. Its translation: CASSPGQSYGYTF.

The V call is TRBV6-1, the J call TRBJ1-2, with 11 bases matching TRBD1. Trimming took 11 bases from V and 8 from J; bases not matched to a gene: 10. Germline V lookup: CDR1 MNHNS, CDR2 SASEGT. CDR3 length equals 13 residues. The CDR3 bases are TGTGCCGCGTCCGGGACAGGGGGGAGGGGCTACACCTTC. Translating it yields CAASGTGGRGYTF.

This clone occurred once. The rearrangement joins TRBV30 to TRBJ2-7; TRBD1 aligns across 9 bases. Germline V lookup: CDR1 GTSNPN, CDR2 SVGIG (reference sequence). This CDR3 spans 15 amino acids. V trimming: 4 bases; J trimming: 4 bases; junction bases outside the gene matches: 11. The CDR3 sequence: CAWTADRGSGYEQYF. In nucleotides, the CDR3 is TGTGCCTGGACCGCGGACAGGGGATCGGGTTACGAGCAGTACTTC.

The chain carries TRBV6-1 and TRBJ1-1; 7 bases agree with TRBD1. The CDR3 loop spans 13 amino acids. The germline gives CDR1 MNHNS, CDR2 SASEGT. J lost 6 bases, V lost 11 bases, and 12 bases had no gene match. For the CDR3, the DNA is TGTGCCGGGAGCCCGCAGGGGGGATCTGAAGCTTTCTTT. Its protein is CAGSPQGGSEAFF.

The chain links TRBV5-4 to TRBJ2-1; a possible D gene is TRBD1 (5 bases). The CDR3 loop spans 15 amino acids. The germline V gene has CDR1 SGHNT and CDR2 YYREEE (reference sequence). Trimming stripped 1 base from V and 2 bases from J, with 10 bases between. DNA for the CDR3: TGTGCCAGCAGCTTGAAGGCAGGGACCTACAATGAGCAGTTCTTC. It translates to CASSLKAGTYNEQFF. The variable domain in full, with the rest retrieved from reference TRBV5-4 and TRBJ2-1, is ETGVTQSPTHLIKTRGQQVTLRCSSQSGHNTVSWYQQALGQGPQFIFQYYREEENGRGNFPPRFSGLQFPNYSSELNVNALELDDSALYLCASSLKAGTYNEQFFGPGTRLTVL.

CDR3 sequence: CASSKGDTGELFF. CDR3 DNA: TGCGCCAGCAGTAAAGGGGACACCGGGGAGCTGTTTTTT. J is TRBJ2-2 and V is TRBV10-1, with TRBD1 as a possible D gene (5 bases). The ends were cut back, 5 bases at V and 3 bases at J, with 7 bases in the middle. The CDR3 covers 13 residues. From germline, CDR1 is WNHNN and CDR2 SYGVQD (reference sequence).

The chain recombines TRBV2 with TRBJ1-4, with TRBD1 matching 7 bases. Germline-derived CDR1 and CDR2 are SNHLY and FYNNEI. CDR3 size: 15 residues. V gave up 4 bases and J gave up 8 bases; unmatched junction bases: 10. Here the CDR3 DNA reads TGTGCCAGCAGTGGCCCACAGGGGATAAGGGAAAAACTGTTTTTT. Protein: CASSGPQGIREKLFF.

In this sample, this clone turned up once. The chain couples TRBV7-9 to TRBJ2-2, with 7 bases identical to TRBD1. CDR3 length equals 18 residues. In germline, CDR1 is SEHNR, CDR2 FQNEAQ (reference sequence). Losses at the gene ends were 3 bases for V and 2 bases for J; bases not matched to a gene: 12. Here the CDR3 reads CASSFNVMGQTNTGELFF. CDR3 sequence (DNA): TGTGCCAGCAGCTTTAACGTGATGGGACAGACTAACACCGGGGAGCTGTTTTTT.

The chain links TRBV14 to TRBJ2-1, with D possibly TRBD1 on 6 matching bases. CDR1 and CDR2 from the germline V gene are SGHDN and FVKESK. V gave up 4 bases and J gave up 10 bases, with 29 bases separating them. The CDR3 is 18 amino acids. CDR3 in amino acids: CASSPLDRKASTTGEQFF. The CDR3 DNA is TGTGCCAGCAGCCCGCTGGACAGAAAGGCGAGTACCACTGGAGAGCAGTTCTTC.

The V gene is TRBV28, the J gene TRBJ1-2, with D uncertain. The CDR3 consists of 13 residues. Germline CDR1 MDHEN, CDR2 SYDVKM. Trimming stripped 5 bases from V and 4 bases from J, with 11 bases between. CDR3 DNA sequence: TGTGCCAGCAGTCCGCAGACTACCTATGGCTACACCTTC. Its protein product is CASSPQTTYGYTF.

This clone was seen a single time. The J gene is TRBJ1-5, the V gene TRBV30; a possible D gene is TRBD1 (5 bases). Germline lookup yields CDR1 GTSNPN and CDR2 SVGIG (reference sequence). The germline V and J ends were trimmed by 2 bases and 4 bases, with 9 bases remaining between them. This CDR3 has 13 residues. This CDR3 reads CAWSRGKNQPQHF. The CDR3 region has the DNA TGTGCCTGGAGTAGGGGCAAGAATCAGCCCCAGCATTTT.

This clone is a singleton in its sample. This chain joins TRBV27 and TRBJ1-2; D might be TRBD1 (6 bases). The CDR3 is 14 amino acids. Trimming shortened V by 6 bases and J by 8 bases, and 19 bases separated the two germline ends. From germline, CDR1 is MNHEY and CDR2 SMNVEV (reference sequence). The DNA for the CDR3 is TGTGCCAGCAGGGAACCGGGACAAAGATGGGGCTACACCTTC. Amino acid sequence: CASREPGQRWGYTF.

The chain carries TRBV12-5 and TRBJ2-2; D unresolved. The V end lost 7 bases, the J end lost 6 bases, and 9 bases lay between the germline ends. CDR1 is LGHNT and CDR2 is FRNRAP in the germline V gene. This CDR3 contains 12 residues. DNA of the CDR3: TGTGCTAGTGCATTCGAGGCCGGGGAGCTGTTTTTT. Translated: CASAFEAGELFF.

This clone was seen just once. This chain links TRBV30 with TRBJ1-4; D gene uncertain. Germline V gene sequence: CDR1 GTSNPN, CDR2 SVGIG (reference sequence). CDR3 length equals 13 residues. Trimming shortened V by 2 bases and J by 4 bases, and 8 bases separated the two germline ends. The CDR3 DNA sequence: TGTGCCTGGAGTCCACAGTTTAATGAAAAACTGTTTTTT. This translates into CAWSPQFNEKLFF.

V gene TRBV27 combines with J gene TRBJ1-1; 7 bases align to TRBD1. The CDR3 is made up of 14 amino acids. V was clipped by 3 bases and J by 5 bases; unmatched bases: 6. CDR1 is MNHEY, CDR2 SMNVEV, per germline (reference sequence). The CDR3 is CASSFNYRGTEAFF. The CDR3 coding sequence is TGTGCCAGCAGTTTTAATTACAGGGGAACTGAAGCTTTCTTT.

This CDR3 reads CASSLGSMGGFAEAFF. The CDR3 DNA sequence: TGCGCCAGCAGCTTGGGTTCAATGGGGGGGTTCGCTGAAGCTTTCTTT. The chain combines TRBV5-1 with TRBJ1-1, with D maybe TRBD1 (5 bases). V dropped 0 bases and J dropped 6 bases, with 18 bases sitting between them. Germline CDR1 and CDR2: SGHRS and YFSETQ. The CDR3 consists of 16 residues.

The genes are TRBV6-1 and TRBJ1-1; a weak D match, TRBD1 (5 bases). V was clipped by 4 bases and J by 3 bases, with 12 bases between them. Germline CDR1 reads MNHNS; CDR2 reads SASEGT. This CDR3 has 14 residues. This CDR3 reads CASSAFSGDTEAFF. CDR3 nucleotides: TGTGCCAGCAGTGCCTTCTCGGGGGACACTGAAGCTTTCTTT.

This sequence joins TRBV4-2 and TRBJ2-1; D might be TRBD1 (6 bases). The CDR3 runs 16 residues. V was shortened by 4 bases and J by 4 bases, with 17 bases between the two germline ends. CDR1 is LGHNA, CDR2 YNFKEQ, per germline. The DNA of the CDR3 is TGTGCCAGCAGCCGGATTCTAGGGCAGGGGTACAATGAGCAGTTCTTC. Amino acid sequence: CASSRILGQGYNEQFF.

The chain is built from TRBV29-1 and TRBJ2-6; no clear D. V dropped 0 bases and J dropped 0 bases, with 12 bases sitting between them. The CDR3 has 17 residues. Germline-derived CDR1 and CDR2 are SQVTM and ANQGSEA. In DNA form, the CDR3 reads TGCAGCGTTGAAGATGGCTTTCAGGCCTCTGGGGCCAACGTCCTGACTTTC. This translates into CSVEDGFQASGANVLTF.

CDR3 coding DNA: TGTGCCAGCAGCCACGGCCCGTCCAGGGGGCTTATCACTGAAGCTTTCTTT. Translation: CASSHGPSRGLITEAFF. The rearrangement links TRBV14 to TRBJ1-1; 8 positions agree with TRBD1. Trimming took 3 bases from V and 4 from J; bases not matched to a gene: 13. The V gene's germline CDR1 is SGHDN and CDR2 FVKESK. CDR3 length: 17 amino acids.